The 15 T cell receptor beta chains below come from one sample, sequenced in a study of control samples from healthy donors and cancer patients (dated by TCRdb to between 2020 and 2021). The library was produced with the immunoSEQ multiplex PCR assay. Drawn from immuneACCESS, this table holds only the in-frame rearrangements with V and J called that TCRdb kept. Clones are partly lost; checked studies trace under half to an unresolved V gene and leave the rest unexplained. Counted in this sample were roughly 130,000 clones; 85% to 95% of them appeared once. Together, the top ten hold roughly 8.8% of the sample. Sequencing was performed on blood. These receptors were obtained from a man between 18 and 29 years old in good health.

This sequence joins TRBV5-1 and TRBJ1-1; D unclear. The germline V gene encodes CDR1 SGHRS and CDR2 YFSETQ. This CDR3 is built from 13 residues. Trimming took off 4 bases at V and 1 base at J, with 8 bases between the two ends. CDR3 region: CASSASGNTEAFF. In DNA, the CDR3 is TGCGCCAGCAGCGCGTCTGGGAACACTGAAGCTTTCTTT.

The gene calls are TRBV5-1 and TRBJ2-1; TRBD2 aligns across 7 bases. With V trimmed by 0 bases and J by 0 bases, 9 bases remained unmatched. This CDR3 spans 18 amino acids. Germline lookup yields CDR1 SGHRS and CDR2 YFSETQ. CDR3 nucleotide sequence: TGCGCCAGCAGCTTGGGGCCCCGCGGGGGAAGCTCCTACAATGAGCAGTTCTTC. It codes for CASSLGPRGGSSYNEQFF.

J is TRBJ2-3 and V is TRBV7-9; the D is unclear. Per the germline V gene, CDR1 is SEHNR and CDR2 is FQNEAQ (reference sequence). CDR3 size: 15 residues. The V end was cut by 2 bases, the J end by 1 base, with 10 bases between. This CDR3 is CASSLTGGGTDTQYF. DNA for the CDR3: TGTGCCAGCAGCTTAACTGGCGGTGGCACAGATACGCAGTATTTT.

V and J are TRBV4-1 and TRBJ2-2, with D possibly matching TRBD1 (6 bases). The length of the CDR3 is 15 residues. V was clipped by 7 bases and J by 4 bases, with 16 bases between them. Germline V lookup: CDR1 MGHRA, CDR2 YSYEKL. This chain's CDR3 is CASTPDRSPTGELFF. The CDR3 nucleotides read TGCGCCAGCACCCCCGACAGGTCTCCCACCGGGGAGCTGTTTTTT.

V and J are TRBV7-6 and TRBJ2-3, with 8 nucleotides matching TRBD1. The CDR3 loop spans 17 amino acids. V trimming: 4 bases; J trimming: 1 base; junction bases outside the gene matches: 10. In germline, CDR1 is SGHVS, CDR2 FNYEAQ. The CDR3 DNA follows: TGTGCCAGCAGCTGGACAGGGTTGAATTTGGGCACAGATACGCAGTATTTT. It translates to CASSWTGLNLGTDTQYF.

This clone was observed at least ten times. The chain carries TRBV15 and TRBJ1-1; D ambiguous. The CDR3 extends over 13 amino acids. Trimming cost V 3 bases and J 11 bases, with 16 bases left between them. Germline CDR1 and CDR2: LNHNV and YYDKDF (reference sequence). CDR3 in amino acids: CATSSDAFDFAFF. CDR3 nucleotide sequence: TGTGCCACCAGCAGCGATGCTTTTGATTTTGCTTTCTTT.

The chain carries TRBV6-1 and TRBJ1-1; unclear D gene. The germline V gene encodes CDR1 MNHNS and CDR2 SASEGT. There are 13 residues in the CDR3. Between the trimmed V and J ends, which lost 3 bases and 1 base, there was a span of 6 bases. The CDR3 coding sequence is TGTGCCAGCAGTGAGAATGAGAACACTGAAGCTTTCTTT. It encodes CASSENENTEAFF.

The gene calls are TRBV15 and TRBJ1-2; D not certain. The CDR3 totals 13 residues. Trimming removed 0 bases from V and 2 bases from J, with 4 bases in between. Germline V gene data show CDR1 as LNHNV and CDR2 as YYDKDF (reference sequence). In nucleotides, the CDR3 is TGTGCCACCAGCAGAGACCTGAACTATGGCTACACCTTC. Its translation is CATSRDLNYGYTF.

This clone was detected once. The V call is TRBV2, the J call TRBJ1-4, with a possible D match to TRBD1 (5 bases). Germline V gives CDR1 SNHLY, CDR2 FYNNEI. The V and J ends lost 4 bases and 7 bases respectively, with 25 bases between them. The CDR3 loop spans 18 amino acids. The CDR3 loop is CASSGDSREYSLGEKLFF. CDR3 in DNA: TGTGCCAGCAGTGGGGACTCTAGGGAATATTCCCTAGGTGAAAAACTGTTTTTT.

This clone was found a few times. The CDR3 region has the DNA TGTGCCAGCAACGGACAGACCCACGAGCAGTACTTC. Translation gives CASNGQTHEQYF. This rearrangement joins TRBV2 to TRBJ2-7; D possibly corresponds to TRBD1 (6 bases). This CDR3 is 12 amino acids long. Looked up from germline, CDR1 is SNHLY and CDR2 is FYNNEI. Between the trimmed V and J ends, which lost 7 bases and 5 bases, there was a span of 12 bases.

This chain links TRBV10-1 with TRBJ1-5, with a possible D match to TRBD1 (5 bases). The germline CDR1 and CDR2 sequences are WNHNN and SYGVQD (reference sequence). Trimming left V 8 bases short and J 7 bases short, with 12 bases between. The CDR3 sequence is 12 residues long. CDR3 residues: CASRGVWQPQHF. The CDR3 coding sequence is TGCGCCAGCCGAGGGGTTTGGCAGCCCCAGCATTTT.

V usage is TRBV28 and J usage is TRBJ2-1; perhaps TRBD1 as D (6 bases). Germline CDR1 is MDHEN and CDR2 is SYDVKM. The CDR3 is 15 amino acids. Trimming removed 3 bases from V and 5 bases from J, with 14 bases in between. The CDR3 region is CASSLFTGSDNEQFF. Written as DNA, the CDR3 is TGTGCCAGCAGTTTGTTTACAGGGTCCGACAATGAGCAGTTCTTC.

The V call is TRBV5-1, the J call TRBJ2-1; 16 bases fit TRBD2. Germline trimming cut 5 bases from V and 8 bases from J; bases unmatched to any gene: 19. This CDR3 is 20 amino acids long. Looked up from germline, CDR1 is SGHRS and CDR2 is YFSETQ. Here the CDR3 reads CASSTLPGLAGGPAGDEQFF. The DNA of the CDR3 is TGCGCCAGCAGTACCTTACCGGGACTAGCGGGGGGGCCGGCTGGGGATGAGCAGTTCTTC.

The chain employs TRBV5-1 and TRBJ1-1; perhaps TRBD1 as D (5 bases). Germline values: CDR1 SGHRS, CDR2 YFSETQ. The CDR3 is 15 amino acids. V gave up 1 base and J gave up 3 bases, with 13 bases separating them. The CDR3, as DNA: TGCGCCAGCAGCTTGCTGGGAAGGGGCGACACTGAAGCTTTCTTT. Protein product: CASSLLGRGDTEAFF.

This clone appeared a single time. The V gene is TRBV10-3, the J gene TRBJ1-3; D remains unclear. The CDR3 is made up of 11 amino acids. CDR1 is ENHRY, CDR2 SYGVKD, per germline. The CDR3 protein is CGYGLGNTIYF. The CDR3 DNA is TGTGGGTACGGACTGGGAAACACCATATATTTT.